The 31 T cell receptor beta chains below all came from one sample that was sequenced in a study of tumor-infiltrating lymphocytes in oesophageal squamous cell carcinoma. TCRdb re-called the PCR reads through MiXCR, storing one row per CDR3 protein. The data show 9,900 or so distinct CDR3 sequences, with about 61% seen just once and 30% to 40% held by the top ten. The sequenced sample consisted of esophageal tumor tissue. These receptor sequences come from a male donor with esophageal squamous cell carcinoma.

This clonotype occurred a few times. This chain links TRBV6-1 with TRBJ2-5, with 7 positions matching TRBD2. Trimming at V came to 3 bases and at J to 5 bases, leaving 9 bases not matched to a gene. The CDR3 length is 15 residues. Germline V gives CDR1 MNHNS, CDR2 SASEGT. CDR3 residues: CASSDPWGGKETQYF. CDR3 nucleotides: TGTGCCAGCAGTGACCCCTGGGGGGGGAAGGAGACCCAGTACTTC.

In its sample, this clonotype was seen once. The CDR3 is CASSSGTSGSTETQYF. Written as DNA, the CDR3 is TGTGCCAGCAGCTCAGGGACTAGCGGGAGTACAGAGACCCAGTACTTC. V is TRBV13 and J is TRBJ2-3, with 14 bases aligning to TRBD2. The J call may be in error: the DNA end matches TRBJ2-5 better. The CDR3 sequence is 16 residues long. The germline V gene encodes CDR1 PRHDT and CDR2 FYEKMQ (reference sequence).

V usage is TRBV7-6 and J usage is TRBJ2-3; possibly TRBD2 for D (6 bases). The CDR3 totals 15 residues. V lost 0 bases to trimming and J lost 14 bases, with 21 bases between them. Germline CDR1 reads SGHVS; CDR2 reads FNYEAQ. DNA of the CDR3: TGTGCCAGCAGCTTAGCGGATCGTCCGGGCGGGGAGCTGTATTTT. It translates to CASSLADRPGGELYF.

A word on this clonotype: No conserved phenylalanine or tryptophan ends this CDR3, so it is likely a read error. The rearrangement links TRBV7-6 to TRBJ2-1; D unresolved. Germline loops: CDR1 SGHVS, CDR2 FNYEAQ. The CDR3 spans 14 residues. The V gene lost 0 bases and the J gene lost 2 bases, with 5 bases spanning the gap. The chain's CDR3 is CASSLAGTYNEQFL. CDR3 DNA sequence: TGTGCCAGCAGCTTAGCAGGGACCTACAATGAGCAGTTCTTG.

Only a few counts were recorded for this clonotype. V and J are TRBV7-8 and TRBJ2-1; TRBD2 is a possible D gene (6 bases). The germline gives CDR1 SGHVS, CDR2 FQNEAQ. The CDR3 covers 15 residues. The V end lost 4 bases, the J end lost 10 bases, and 20 bases lay between the germline ends. Here the CDR3 reads CASSYLEGWVGEQFF. CDR3 DNA: TGTGCCAGCAGCTATTTGGAGGGATGGGTCGGGGAGCAGTTCTTC.

This clonotype was counted between two and nine times. Likely a read error: the CDR3 ends without its conserved phenylalanine or tryptophan. The DNA is left out, because the CDR3 cannot be placed on it with certainty; the CDR3 is given as TCRdb lists it. The genes are TRBV7-8 and TRBJ2-1; TRBD2 is taken as the D call from the table, unchecked against the DNA. The CDR3 extends over 14 residues, inclusive of both ends. The V gene's germline CDR1 is SGHVS and CDR2 FQNEAQ. CDR3 sequence: CASRTGPYEQYFGN.

The chain carries TRBV7-9 and TRBJ1-4; the D is unclear. This CDR3 has 14 amino acids. The V and J ends lost 1 base and 4 bases respectively, with 7 bases between them. Germline-derived CDR1 and CDR2 are SEHNR and FQNEAQ (reference sequence). CDR3 sequence (DNA): TGTGCCAGCAGCTTAGAATACAGTAATGAAAAACTGTTTTTT. Encoded protein: CASSLEYSNEKLFF.

J is TRBJ2-1 and V is TRBV12-3 or TRBV12-4, with D perhaps TRBD1 or TRBD2 (5 bases each). The CDR3 runs to 14 residues. V shed 8 bases and J shed 1 base, with 12 bases lying between them. The DNA of the CDR3 is TGTGCCAGCGAATCGGGACGGTCCTACAATGAGCAGTTCTTC. This translates into CASESGRSYNEQFF.

The V and J genes are TRBV6-6 and TRBJ2-7, with TRBD1 matching over 9 bases. Looked up from germline, CDR1 is MNHNY and CDR2 is SVGAGI (reference sequence). Trimming took 6 bases from V and 6 from J; bases not matched to a gene: 12. The CDR3 has 15 amino acids. CDR3 sequence (DNA): TGTGCCAGCAGATCGGGACAGGGCGTATTTTTCGAGCAGTACTTC. Protein: CASRSGQGVFFEQYF.

This clonotype was recorded many times. A much larger clone differs by one base, so this may be a read error. The chain carries TRBV7-2 and TRBJ2-5; 7 nucleotides line up with TRBD2. Germline-derived CDR1 and CDR2 are SGHTA and FQGNSA. After removal of 5 bases from V and 11 bases from J, the junction contained 17 bases not matched to a gene. This CDR3 region has 15 residues. Written as DNA, the CDR3 is TGTGCCAGCAGCAGCGGACTAGTTGGGTACAATGAGCAGTACTTC. Translation: CASSSGLVGYNEQYF.

Note on this clonotype: The junction and the germline gene differ at one end; a read error may be behind it. The chain joins TRBV6-6 to TRBJ1-2, with 9 bases lining up with TRBD1. The CDR3 has 15 amino acids. The germline V gene encodes CDR1 MNHNY and CDR2 SVGAGI (reference sequence). CDR3 coding DNA: TGTGCCAGCAGTGACTCCGGGACAGGGAACTATGGCTACACCTTC. Its protein product is CASSDSGTGNYGYTF.

The chain carries TRBV6-5 and TRBJ2-5; no definite D call. The DNA matches TRBJ2-7 better at its end, which makes the J call doubtful. The CDR3 is 15 residues long. Germline V gene data show CDR1 as MNHEY and CDR2 as SVGAGI. The CDR3 loop reads CASSYKAGSPYEQYF. As DNA, the CDR3 is TGTGCCAGCAGTTACAAGGCCGGTAGCCCCTACGAGCAGTACTTC.

The chain links TRBV12-3 or TRBV12-4 to TRBJ2-5, with 8 bases fitting TRBD2. The CDR3 has 15 residues. J was trimmed by 11 bases and V by 5 bases; bases with no gene match: 16. The CDR3: CASSPTSGGSDTQYF. The CDR3 DNA reads as TGTGCCAGCAGTCCAACTAGCGGAGGGTCCGATACGCAGTACTTC.

V usage is TRBV6-1 and J usage is TRBJ2-4; the D gene is possibly TRBD2 (5 bases). V was cut by 2 bases and J by 13 bases, with 21 bases left in between. Germline V gene data show CDR1 as MNHNS and CDR2 as SASEGT. This CDR3 contains 15 residues. CDR3 DNA: TGTGCCAGCAGTGAATGGCGGCAGAGCCTATCGGGACAGTACTTC. Translation gives CASSEWRQSLSGQYF.

The chain joins TRBV7-4 to TRBJ2-7; 7 positions agree with TRBD2. The end of the DNA is better explained by TRBJ2-1, so the J call may be wrong. The CDR3 contains 15 residues. Germline assignment: CDR1 SGHVT and CDR2 SQSDAQ. The CDR3 coding sequence is TGTGCCAGCAGCTTAGGAAAGGGGACTAACAATGAGCAGTTCTTC. Its translation is CASSLGKGTNNEQFF.

V and J are TRBV24-1 and TRBJ2-3; 8 nucleotides line up with TRBD2. The junction had 9 bases not matched to a gene; V was cut back by 4 bases and J by 4 bases. Germline V gives CDR1 KGHDR, CDR2 SFDVKD. The CDR3 contains 16 residues. This chain's CDR3 is CATSDPTGGSADTQYF. CDR3 sequence (DNA): TGTGCCACCAGTGACCCAACGGGGGGGAGTGCAGATACGCAGTATTTT.

V usage is TRBV11-1 and J usage is TRBJ2-4, with a tentative D call TRBD2 (6 bases). The last part of the DNA fits TRBJ2-7 better; the J call may be wrong. CDR3 size: 15 residues. Germline V gives CDR1 SGHAT, CDR2 FQDESV (reference sequence). The CDR3 here is CASSFLATTSYEQYF. As DNA, the CDR3 is TGTGCCAGCAGCTTCCTAGCGACTACCTCCTACGAGCAGTACTTC.

The chain links TRBV20-1 to TRBJ1-2, with D uncertain. Trimming took off 4 bases at V and 5 bases at J, with 5 bases between the two ends. Looked up from germline, CDR1 is DFQATT and CDR2 is SNEGSKA (reference sequence). This CDR3 comprises 10 residues. The CDR3 coding sequence is TGCAGTGCTACGGGATATGGCTACACCTTC. Protein: CSATGYGYTF.

The chain recombines TRBV7-9 with TRBJ2-3; D is ambiguous. The J call may be mistaken, given a closer DNA end match to TRBJ2-7. Germline values: CDR1 SEHNR, CDR2 FQNEAQ (reference sequence). The CDR3 has 14 amino acids. The CDR3 nucleotides read TGTGCCAGCAGCTTAGTCGGCAGCTCCTACGAGCAGTACTTC. Encoded protein: CASSLVGSSYEQYF.

The V and J genes are TRBV10-2 and TRBJ1-1; possible D gene TRBD1, 5 bases. The V end lost 6 bases, the J end lost 7 bases, and 12 bases lay between the germline ends. Germline CDR1 and CDR2: WSHSY and SAAADI. The CDR3 covers 12 residues. CDR3 residues: CASSGSGGEAFF. Written as DNA, the CDR3 is TGCGCCAGCAGCGGTTCTGGGGGTGAAGCTTTCTTT.

This clonotype counts as medium-sized. The chain carries TRBV11-3 and TRBJ1-2; 7 bases are shared with TRBD1. The V gene end was trimmed by 4 bases and the J gene end by 2 bases; junction bases not matched to a gene: 7. This CDR3 is 15 amino acids long. CDR1 and CDR2 (germline): SGHNT, YENEEA. This CDR3 is CASSSRQGSNYGYTF. The CDR3 nucleotides are TGTGCCAGCAGCTCCCGACAGGGTTCAAACTATGGCTACACCTTC.

This clonotype is medium-sized within its sample. Mismatch with germline at one junction end may stem from a read error. The rearrangement links TRBV7-7 to TRBJ2-3; TRBD2 matches 7 bases. This CDR3 has 19 residues. CDR1 and CDR2 (germline): SSHAT, FNYEAQ (reference sequence). The CDR3 reads CASSLSRAGERRRWDTQYF. CDR3 nucleotides: TGTGCTAGCAGCTTAAGTAGGGCGGGAGAGCGCCGCCGATGGGATACGCAGTATTTT.

The rearrangement uses TRBV7-2 and TRBJ2-3; TRBD1 aligns across 8 bases. The DNA end favors TRBJ2-7, so the J call may be wrong. CDR1 and CDR2 from the germline V gene are SGHTA and FQGNSA. CDR3 length: 15 residues. CDR3 DNA: TGTGCCAGCAGCCTAATTACGGGACAGGCCTACGAGCAGTACTTC. It specifies CASSLITGQAYEQYF.

The V and J genes are TRBV7-1 and TRBJ2-1, with 9 bases lining up with TRBD2. TRBV7-1 counts as an open reading frame of uncertain function. V trimming: 5 bases; J trimming: 12 bases; junction bases outside the gene matches: 5. This CDR3 has 12 amino acids. CDR3 region: CASSTSSGGQFF. The CDR3 DNA is TGTGCCAGCAGCACCAGTAGCGGGGGGCAGTTCTTC.

Note on this clonotype: One end of the junction varies from germline; a read error may be responsible. This chain links TRBV12-3 or TRBV12-4 with TRBJ2-6; weak D call: TRBD1 (6 bases). CDR3 length: 14 amino acids. Here the CDR3 reads CASSFSGWDTVAFF. CDR3 bases: TGTGCCAGCAGTTTTTCAGGATGGGACACTGTAGCTTTCTTC.

The sample holds many counts of this clonotype. This may be a read error, as it is one base from a much larger clone. This chain connects TRBV11-3 to TRBJ2-5; D not resolved. The CDR3 extends over 16 amino acids. Trimming took 3 bases from V and 11 from J, leaving 25 bases between them. CDR1 is SGHNT, CDR2 YENEEA, per germline. CDR3 sequence reads: CASSLRVGLRHNEQYF. CDR3 DNA sequence: TGTGCCAGCAGCTTGCGCGTCGGGTTACGGCACAATGAGCAGTACTTC. The whole variable domain, filled in from reference TRBV11-3 and TRBJ2-5, reads EAGVVQSPRYKIIEKKQPVAFWCNPISGHNTLYWYLQNLGQGPELLIRYENEEAVDDSQLPKDRFSAERLKGVDSTLKIQPAELGDSAVYLCASSLRVGLRHNEQYFGPGTRLLVL.

This clonotype counts as medium-sized. The J gene is TRBJ2-7, the V gene TRBV28; TRBD1 matches at 8 bases. Germline V CDR1 and CDR2: MDHEN, SYDVKM. Unmatched junction bases numbered 8, after V lost 6 bases and J lost 1 base. CDR3 length equals 15 residues. In DNA form, the CDR3 reads TGTGCCAGCAGGGGCCGGGACAGGAATTCCTACGAGCAGTACTTC. Translating gives CASRGRDRNSYEQYF.

This clonotype was counted only a few times. One end of the junction does not line up with germline, which may come from a read error. The J gene is TRBJ1-1, the V gene TRBV6-1, with TRBD1 matching over 10 bases. Germline assignment: CDR1 MNHNS and CDR2 SASEGT. This CDR3 has 13 amino acids. The CDR3 reads CASSDGTGALVVF. The CDR3 DNA is TGTGCCAGCAGTGACGGGACAGGGGCTCTGGTCGTCTTT.

The rearrangement links TRBV7-6 to TRBJ2-7, with D possibly being TRBD2 (5 bases). The DNA matches TRBJ2-6 better at its end, which makes the J call doubtful. Per germline, CDR1 SGHVS and CDR2 FNYEAQ. The CDR3 consists of 15 residues. CDR3 sequence reads: CASSFGSHSANVLTF. DNA for the CDR3: TGTGCCAGCAGCTTTGGGAGCCATTCAGCCAACGTCCTGACTTTC.

V usage is TRBV7-2 and J usage is TRBJ1-4, with D unresolved. V was shortened by 2 bases and J by 4 bases, with 11 bases between the two germline ends. Germline CDR1 SGHTA, CDR2 FQGNSA. The CDR3 sequence is 15 residues long. Here the CDR3 reads CASSLQDRNNEKLFF. In DNA form, the CDR3 reads TGTGCCAGCAGCTTACAGGATCGGAATAATGAAAAACTGTTTTTT.

The chain joins TRBV6-6 to TRBJ1-1; TRBD2 aligns across 8 bases. The DNA end is a closer match to TRBJ2-7, so the J assignment may be wrong. This CDR3 comprises 16 residues. Looked up from germline, CDR1 is MNHNY and CDR2 is SVGAGI (reference sequence). For the CDR3, the DNA is TGTGCCAGCAGTTACTTCGTGCTAGCGGGTTCCTACGAGCAGTACTTC. As protein: CASSYFVLAGSYEQYF.